Below are 30 T cell receptor beta chains sequenced from a single sample in a study of Graves' ophthalmopathy and Graves' hyperthyroidism. RNA transcripts served as template for amplifying TCR beta CDR3 sequences. First-round RT-PCR used HTBI primers; second-round multiplex PCR followed. TCRdb called the multiplex PCR reads again in MiXCR, with one record for every CDR3 protein. The sample consists of more than 1,000,000 distinct CDR3 sequences, 36% of them appearing once. Material for sequencing was peripheral blood or thyroid tissue (not recorded which). These receptors were taken from an adult man with Graves' hyperthyroidism.

This clonotype was observed many times. The V and J genes are TRBV9 and TRBJ2-5; TRBD1 might be the D (5 bases). CDR3 length: 17 residues. V lost 0 bases, J lost 0 bases, and 15 bases lay in between. In germline, CDR1 is SGDLS, CDR2 YYNGEE. The chain's CDR3 is CASSVGSRTKNQETQYF. CDR3 coding DNA: TGTGCCAGCAGCGTAGGGTCTCGGACAAAGAACCAAGAGACCCAGTACTTC. Combining the CDR3 with reference TRBV9 and TRBJ2-5 gives the whole variable domain DSGVTQTPKHLITATGQRVTLRCSPRSGDLSVYWYQQSLDQGLQFLIQYYNGEERAKGNILERFSAQQFPDLHSELNLSSLELGDSALYFCASSVGSRTKNQETQYFGPGTRLLVL.

The rearrangement uses TRBV20-1 and TRBJ2-7; tentative D call: TRBD1 (8 bases). Looked up from germline, CDR1 is DFQATT and CDR2 is SNEGSKA (reference sequence). V shed 6 bases and J shed 3 bases, with 21 bases lying between them. The CDR3 contains 15 residues. The CDR3 DNA follows: TGCAGTGCCTTGACAGGGGATGCGGGGGACTACGAGCAGTACTTC. This encodes CSALTGDAGDYEQYF.

The gene calls are TRBV29-1 and TRBJ2-7; possibly TRBD2 for D (5 bases). The V gene's germline CDR1 is SQVTM and CDR2 ANQGSEA. CDR3 length: 15 residues. V lost 0 bases and J 3 bases, leaving 15 bases between the germline ends. In DNA, the CDR3 is TGCAGCGTTGAAGATGGAGCCGGACTCAACTACGAGCAGTACTTC. As protein: CSVEDGAGLNYEQYF.

This chain links TRBV28 with TRBJ1-6, with TRBD1 matching over 8 bases. With 7 bases clipped from V and 7 bases from J, the junction kept 9 bases outside the gene matches. The V gene's germline CDR1 is MDHEN and CDR2 SYDVKM. The CDR3 length is 15 residues. This CDR3 is CASNLPDRANSPLHF. The CDR3 region has the DNA TGTGCCAGCAATCTTCCGGACAGGGCGAATTCACCCCTCCACTTT.

This clonotype was seen only a few times. The rearrangement links TRBV5-1 to TRBJ2-7, with D possibly matching TRBD2 (5 bases). V was shortened by 4 bases and J by 2 bases, with 13 bases between the two germline ends. The CDR3 sequence is 14 residues long. Germline CDR1 SGHRS, CDR2 YFSETQ. CDR3 sequence (DNA): TGCGCCAGCAGCCCGTCCGGGGAGACCTACGAGCAGTACTTC. Translated, it gives CASSPSGETYEQYF.

This clonotype was recorded many times. CDR3 nucleotide sequence: TGCGCCAGCAGTGAGTCCCAGGTGAGGGCCTACGAGCAGTACTTC. Translation gives CASSESQVRAYEQYF. The chain combines TRBV10-1 with TRBJ2-7; TRBD2 might be the D (5 bases). In germline, CDR1 is WNHNN, CDR2 SYGVQD (reference sequence). V shed 0 bases and J shed 2 bases, with 11 bases lying between them. CDR3 length: 15 amino acids.

This clonotype was counted ten times or more. V is TRBV12-3 or TRBV12-4 and J is TRBJ1-4; D not resolved. V was trimmed by 0 bases and J by 8 bases, leaving 7 bases between them. The CDR3 consists of 13 residues. CDR3 DNA sequence: TGTGCCAGCAGTTTAGCGGGAAAAGAAAAACTGTTTTTT. Translated, it gives CASSLAGKEKLFF.

Notes on this clonotype: This sequence may be a read error, since a much larger clone differs from it by one base. V is TRBV7-9 and J is TRBJ2-5; D possibly corresponds to TRBD1 (6 bases). This CDR3 comprises 15 residues. Per germline, CDR1 SEHNR and CDR2 FQNEAQ (reference sequence). The CDR3 spells CAGSFYQGKQETQYF. CDR3 nucleotide sequence: TGTGCCGGCAGCTTTTACCAGGGGAAACAAGAGACCCAGTACTTC.

This clonotype showed up many times. Germline and junction disagree at one end, which may indicate a read error. V usage is TRBV7-2 and J usage is TRBJ2-7, with 9 positions matching TRBD2. CDR3 size: 16 residues. Germline CDR1 is SGHTA and CDR2 is FQGNSA. The CDR3 DNA is TGTGCCAGCAGCTTAGCGGCCGGAATAGCGGGGGCATCCGACCTATTC. Its translation: CASSLAAGIAGASDLF.

The table lists this clonotype with many counts. The gene calls are TRBV2 and TRBJ1-1, with 7 bases aligning to TRBD1. The length of the CDR3 is 13 residues. The germline gives CDR1 SNHLY, CDR2 FYNNEI. J lost 5 bases, V lost 6 bases, and 6 bases had no gene match. The CDR3 DNA sequence: TGTGCCAGCAGCTCGACAGGGCAAACTGAAGCTTTCTTT. Its translation: CASSSTGQTEAFF.

The chain uses TRBV5-1 and TRBJ2-6, with D unresolved. This CDR3 is built from 15 residues. Germline loops: CDR1 SGHRS, CDR2 YFSETQ. Trimming removed 6 bases at V and 0 bases at J, with 10 bases between. The CDR3 reads CASTPGGSGANVLTF. CDR3 DNA: TGCGCCAGCACCCCGGGCGGCTCTGGGGCCAACGTCCTGACTTTC.

This clonotype showed up many times. The V gene is TRBV6-5, the J gene TRBJ1-2, with a tentative D call TRBD1 (6 bases). This CDR3 has 13 residues. Germline V gene lookup returns CDR1 MNHEY and CDR2 SVGAGI. V was trimmed by 2 bases and J by 4 bases, leaving 8 bases between them. The CDR3 protein is CASSYGDIYGYTF. The CDR3 DNA follows: TGTGCCAGCAGTTACGGGGACATCTATGGCTACACCTTC.

Worth noting for this clonotype: This may come from a read error, since a much larger clone is one base off. V is TRBV7-2 and J is TRBJ2-2; 7 bases line up with TRBD2. Unmatched junction bases numbered 11, after V lost 8 bases and J lost 2 bases. This CDR3 contains 16 residues. CDR1 SGHTA and CDR2 FQGNSA come from the germline V gene. The CDR3 here is CASGVRASGNTGELFF. CDR3 sequence (DNA): TGTGCCAGCGGCGTACGGGCTAGCGGTAACACCGGGGAGCTGTTTTTT.

The J gene is TRBJ2-5, the V gene TRBV2; 8 nucleotides match TRBD2. With V trimmed by 10 bases and J by 5 bases, 9 bases remained unmatched. The CDR3 is 13 amino acids. The germline CDR1 and CDR2 sequences are SNHLY and FYNNEI. CDR3 region: CATRGGQMETQYF. The CDR3 nucleotides are TGTGCCACCCGGGGGGGACAAATGGAGACCCAGTACTTC.

This clonotype was seen just once. The J gene is TRBJ2-5, the V gene TRBV29-1; the D call may be TRBD1 or TRBD2 (5 bases each). The J call may not be correct, given that the DNA end is closer to TRBJ2-1. This CDR3 spans 14 amino acids. The germline CDR1 and CDR2 sequences are SQVTM and ANQGSEA. The CDR3 loop reads CSVDPGTKYNEQFF. The CDR3 DNA is TGCAGCGTGGACCCCGGGACCAAGTACAATGAGCAGTTCTTC.

Regarding this clonotype: A much more abundant neighbour one base away suggests this may be a read error. The rearrangement links TRBV4-1 to TRBJ1-1; tentatively, D is TRBD1 (5 bases). This CDR3 contains 12 residues. Germline CDR1 is MGHRA and CDR2 is YSYEKL. The CDR3 here is CASSHAGTEPFF. The CDR3 nucleotides read TGCGCCAGCAGCCACGCAGGGACTGAACCTTTCTTT.

In its sample, this clonotype was seen many times. J is TRBJ1-5 and V is TRBV20-1, with 8 positions matching TRBD1. Trimming at V came to 0 bases and at J to 7 bases, leaving 5 bases not matched to a gene. Germline V gene sequence: CDR1 DFQATT, CDR2 SNEGSKA (reference sequence). CDR3 length equals 14 residues. For the CDR3, the DNA is TGCAGTGCTAGAGACAGGGGGCAGGGACAGCCCCAGCATTTT. It yields the protein CSARDRGQGQPQHF.

The table lists this clonotype with many counts. The CDR3 protein is CASSEYVGNGEKLFF. Written as DNA, the CDR3 is TGTGCCAGCAGTGAATATGTAGGGAATGGAGAAAAACTGTTTTTT. The rearrangement uses TRBV2 and TRBJ1-4, with D unclear. The CDR3 length is 15 residues. V lost 2 bases, J lost 8 bases, and 15 bases lay in between. Germline CDR1 SNHLY, CDR2 FYNNEI.

This clonotype was observed at least ten times. The chain has TRBV7-6 and TRBJ1-4, with 7 bases aligning to TRBD1. Trimming took 5 bases from V and 3 from J; bases not matched to a gene: 6. The germline gives CDR1 SGHVS, CDR2 FNYEAQ. This CDR3 is built from 15 residues. CDR3 coding DNA: TGTGCCAGCAGCAGAAGGACAGGAGCTAATGAAAAACTGTTTTTT. It yields the protein CASSRRTGANEKLFF.

This clonotype was counted ten times or more. The rearrangement joins TRBV7-8 to TRBJ2-7, with TRBD2 as a possible D gene (7 bases). The V and J ends lost 5 bases and 7 bases respectively, with 12 bases between them. The CDR3 spans 12 residues. Per germline, CDR1 SGHVS and CDR2 FQNEAQ. The CDR3 DNA reads TGTGCCAGCAGCCCCAGGGGACTAGAGCAGTACTTC. Its translation: CASSPRGLEQYF.

This clonotype was seen more than once but under ten times. Written as DNA, the CDR3 is TGTGCCAGCCGGCTGGACAGGGTAGCCTACGAGCAGTACTTC. It translates to CASRLDRVAYEQYF. This chain connects TRBV5-4 to TRBJ2-7, with 8 bases lining up with TRBD1. The trim removed 7 bases at V and 2 bases at J, leaving 8 bases unmatched. Germline V CDR1 and CDR2: SGHNT, YYREEE (reference sequence). The CDR3 sequence is 14 residues long.

The V gene is TRBV29-1, the J gene TRBJ1-2, with TRBD1 identical over 7 bases. Germline V gene sequence: CDR1 SQVTM, CDR2 ANQGSEA. CDR3 size: 15 residues. CDR3 in DNA: TGCACCAGCAGCCAGGGGGACAAAGCTAACTATGGCTACACCTTC. Its protein product is CTSSQGDKANYGYTF.

This clonotype was counted at least ten times. This rearrangement joins TRBV7-9 to TRBJ1-1; D is undetermined. This CDR3 has 15 residues. CDR1 and CDR2 (germline): SEHNR, FQNEAQ (reference sequence). Trimming left V 5 bases short and J 7 bases short, with 20 bases between. The CDR3 reads CASSLLRTVNGEAFF. The CDR3 DNA follows: TGTGCCAGCAGCCTCTTGAGGACTGTGAACGGTGAAGCTTTCTTT.

The V call is TRBV12-2, the J call TRBJ1-5; TRBD1 is the table's D call and was not checked against the DNA. TRBV12-2 is termed a pseudogene. The CDR3 has 17 residues. CDR3 bases: TGTGCAAGTCGCTTAGGCCCAATGGGCGCTTGCAATCAGCCCCAGCATTTT. Its translation is CASRLGPMGACNQPQHF.

This clonotype appeared many times. At one boundary the junction diverges from the germline segment, which might be a read error. The chain couples TRBV11-2 to TRBJ1-2; the match to TRBD1 covers 7 bases. CDR1 and CDR2 (germline): SGHAT, FQNNGV. The CDR3 covers 11 residues. CDR3 region: CASSLGQPLGF. DNA for the CDR3: TGTGCCAGCAGCTTGGGACAGCCCCTCGGGTTC.

Worth noting for this clonotype: A read error may be the cause here, since a much bigger clone is one base away. The V call is TRBV29-1, the J call TRBJ2-2; D perhaps matches TRBD1 (6 bases). Germline CDR1 and CDR2: SQVTM and ANQGSEA. V was clipped by 7 bases and J by 2 bases, with 20 bases between them. The CDR3 consists of 16 residues. The CDR3 DNA reads TGCAGCGCATCACCGGGACAAGCCGGAAACACCGGGGAGCTGTTTTTT. This translates into CSASPGQAGNTGELFF.

This clonotype was recorded at least ten times. The V call is TRBV20-1, the J call TRBJ2-7; 8 bases fit TRBD2. Germline V gives CDR1 DFQATT, CDR2 SNEGSKA (reference sequence). After removal of 5 bases from V and 6 bases from J, the junction contained 21 bases not matched to a gene. CDR3 length: 17 residues. The CDR3 nucleotides are TGCAGTGCTCTACCGGTGGGAAGCGGGAGAGGGATTGGCGAGCAGTACTTC. It translates to CSALPVGSGRGIGEQYF.

This clonotype was picked up many times. The chain recombines TRBV9 with TRBJ1-6, with 8 bases aligning to TRBD1. CDR3 length: 16 amino acids. Germline CDR1 SGDLS, CDR2 YYNGEE. V lost 3 bases to trimming and J lost 7 bases; unmatched junction nucleotides: 9. CDR3 DNA sequence: TGTGCCAGCAGCGCATCGCCGACAGGGGAAAATTCACCCCTCCACTTT. It specifies CASSASPTGENSPLHF.

V gene TRBV15 combines with J gene TRBJ1-4, with D possibly TRBD1 on 5 matching bases. The V end lost 3 bases, the J end lost 6 bases, and 17 bases lay between the germline ends. The CDR3 extends over 16 amino acids. Looked up from germline, CDR1 is LNHNV and CDR2 is YYDKDF (reference sequence). The CDR3 bases are TGTGCCACCAGCAGCAAAATCCGGGGGGTTGATGAAAAACTGTTTTTT. Translated: CATSSKIRGVDEKLFF. The entire variable domain, with the rest obtained from reference TRBV15 and TRBJ1-4, is as follows: DAMVIQNPRYQVTQFGKPVTLSCSQTLNHNVMYWYQQKSSQAPKLLFHYYDKDFNNEADTPDNFQSRRPNTSFCFLDIRSPGLGDTAMYLCATSSKIRGVDEKLFFGSGTQLSVL.

With regard to this clonotype: A clone one base away is much larger, so this may be a read error. The rearrangement uses TRBV7-2 and TRBJ1-5; D is unresolved. The CDR3 runs 16 residues. CDR1 is SGHTA, CDR2 FQGNSA, per germline. V was shortened by 4 bases and J by 1 base, with 14 bases between the two germline ends. CDR3 bases: TGTGCCAGCAGCTCTGGGCTACGAGGGAGCAATCAGCCCCAGCATTTT. Translated, it gives CASSSGLRGSNQPQHF.